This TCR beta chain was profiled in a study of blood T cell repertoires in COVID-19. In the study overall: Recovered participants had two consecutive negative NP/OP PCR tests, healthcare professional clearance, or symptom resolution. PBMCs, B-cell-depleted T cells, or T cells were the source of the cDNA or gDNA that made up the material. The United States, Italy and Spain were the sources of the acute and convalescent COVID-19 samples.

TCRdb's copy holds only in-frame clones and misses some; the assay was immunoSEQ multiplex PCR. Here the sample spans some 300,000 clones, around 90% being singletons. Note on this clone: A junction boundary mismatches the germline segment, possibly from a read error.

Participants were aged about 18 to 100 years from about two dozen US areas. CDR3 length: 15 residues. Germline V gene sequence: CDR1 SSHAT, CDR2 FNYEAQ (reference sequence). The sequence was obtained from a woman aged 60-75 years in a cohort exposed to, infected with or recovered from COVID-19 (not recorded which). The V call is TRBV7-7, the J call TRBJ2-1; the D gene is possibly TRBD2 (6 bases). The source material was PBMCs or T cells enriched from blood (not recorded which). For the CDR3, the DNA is TGTGCTAGCAGCCCCGGGCGGGACTCCTACAATGAGCAGTTCTTC. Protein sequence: CASSPGRDSYNEQFF.